The 32 T cell receptor beta chains presented below share a single source sample, sequenced in a study of blood T cells in healthy people across ages. Through a sample-barcoded 5' primer and a J-beta primer mix, a second PCR was run for roughly 6 to 12 cycles. TCRdb itself ran the 5' RACE reads through MiXCR, one entry per CDR3 protein. The sample carries more than 800,000 distinct CDR3 sequences, 25% to 30% recorded once. The sequenced material came from blood. All receptors derive from a woman at least 80 years old in good health.

The CDR3 sequence is CASSLVGVYDEQFF. CDR3 in DNA: TGTGCCAGCAGTTTGGTAGGGGTGTACGATGAGCAGTTCTTC. V is TRBV12-3 or TRBV12-4 and J is TRBJ2-1; D is perhaps TRBD1 (5 bases). The CDR3 totals 14 residues. The V end lost 3 bases, the J end lost 8 bases, and 14 bases lay between the germline ends.

This clonotype was found many times. This CDR3 reads CASNVDRFYGYTF. The CDR3 bases are TGTGCCAGCAACGTTGACAGGTTCTATGGCTACACCTTC. V and J are TRBV7-2 and TRBJ1-2, with a weak D call TRBD1 (6 bases). Germline CDR1 and CDR2: SGHTA and FQGNSA. Trimming removed 7 bases at V and 4 bases at J, with 13 bases between. There are 13 residues in the CDR3. Using reference TRBV7-2 and TRBJ1-2 for the parts outside the CDR3, the full variable domain is GAGVSQSPSNKVTEKGKDVELRCDPISGHTALYWYRQSLGQGLEFLIYFQGNSAPDKSGLPSDRFSAERTGGSVSTLTIQRTQQEDSAVYLCASNVDRFYGYTFGSGTRLTVV.

In its sample, this clonotype was seen a few times. This may come from a read error, since a much larger clone is one base off. V is TRBV10-3 and J is TRBJ2-1; 11 bases fit TRBD1. Trimming at V came to 6 bases and at J to 7 bases, leaving 5 bases not matched to a gene. Germline V gene sequence: CDR1 ENHRY, CDR2 SYGVKD. CDR3 length: 14 residues. This CDR3 reads CAIRGQGGENEQFF. CDR3 DNA: TGTGCCATCAGGGGACAGGGGGGTGAGAATGAGCAGTTCTTC.

In its sample, this clonotype was seen a few times. The chain couples TRBV11-2 to TRBJ1-2, with 7 bases that match TRBD1. This CDR3 is built from 17 residues. The germline V gene encodes CDR1 SGHAT and CDR2 FQNNGV. V was pared by 5 bases and J by 4 bases, with 16 bases of the junction left unmatched. Written as DNA, the CDR3 is TGTGCCAGCAGCCTAACCCAGACAGGGCCCCAGACCTATGGCTACACCTTC. Amino acid sequence: CASSLTQTGPQTYGYTF.

In regard to this clonotype: Possible read error: a much larger clone is one base away. The chain employs TRBV7-2 and TRBJ1-2, with a possible D match to TRBD1 (6 bases). V dropped 5 bases and J dropped 12 bases, with 25 bases sitting between them. CDR3 length equals 15 residues. Germline loops: CDR1 SGHTA, CDR2 FQGNSA. The CDR3 coding sequence is TGTGCCAGCAGCCCTCCCAGACAGGCATGGAGGGGCAACACCTTC. It yields the protein CASSPPRQAWRGNTF. The full variable domain, its missing parts supplied by reference TRBV7-2 and TRBJ1-2, is GAGVSQSPSNKVTEKGKDVELRCDPISGHTALYWYRQSLGQGLEFLIYFQGNSAPDKSGLPSDRFSAERTGGSVSTLTIQRTQQEDSAVYLCASSPPRQAWRGNTFGSGTRLTVV.

J is TRBJ2-2 and V is TRBV12-3 or TRBV12-4; D is unclear. Deletions cut 5 bases from V and 3 bases from J, with 4 bases between. This CDR3 region has 12 residues. CDR3 sequence reads: CASSQDTGELFF. CDR3 nucleotides: TGTGCCAGCAGTCAAGACACCGGGGAGCTGTTTTTT.

This clonotype was observed at least ten times. The rearrangement uses TRBV4-3 and TRBJ2-1, with TRBD2 as a possible D gene (5 bases). Trimming removed 1 base from V and 7 bases from J, with 11 bases in between. The CDR3 contains 14 residues. Per germline, CDR1 LGHNA and CDR2 YSLEER. This chain's CDR3 is CASSQAPGLNEQFF. CDR3 bases: TGCGCCAGCAGCCAAGCTCCGGGGTTGAATGAGCAGTTCTTC.

This clonotype has just a few counts. The chain joins TRBV29-1 to TRBJ1-2; D uncertain. The CDR3 spans 12 residues. Germline V gene lookup returns CDR1 SQVTM and CDR2 ANQGSEA. V was cut by 4 bases and J by 0 bases, with 6 bases left in between. The CDR3 bases are TGCAGCGTTGGGCAAGCTAACTATGGCTACACCTTC. Translated: CSVGQANYGYTF.

This clonotype was counted between two and nine times. V gene TRBV5-1 combines with J gene TRBJ2-3; 15 bases fit TRBD2. CDR1 is SGHRS and CDR2 is YFSETQ in the germline V gene. The CDR3 has 16 residues. The V and J ends lost 4 bases and 5 bases, in that order; junction bases with no gene match: 5. CDR3 coding DNA: TGCGCCAGCAGCGGACTAGCGGGGGGGCCAGGAGATACGCAGTATTTT. It yields the protein CASSGLAGGPGDTQYF.

This clonotype was counted between two and nine times. A single base separates this from a much larger clone, so it may be a read error. This sequence joins TRBV5-1 and TRBJ1-2; TRBD1 agrees at 7 bases. The CDR3 runs to 16 residues. The germline gives CDR1 SGHRS, CDR2 YFSETQ. This CDR3 reads CASSLEDRPTNYGHTF. As DNA, the CDR3 is TGCGCCAGCAGCTTGGAGGACAGGCCCACTAACTATGGCCACACCTTC.

The table lists this clonotype with many counts. The V gene is TRBV18, the J gene TRBJ2-3; possibly TRBD2 for D (5 bases). Trimming cost V 2 bases and J 5 bases, with 14 bases left between them. The length of the CDR3 is 15 residues. The V gene's germline CDR1 is KGHSH and CDR2 LQKENI. CDR3 nucleotide sequence: TGTGCCAGCTCACCAAACGGGGTTGGAGAAGATACGCAGTATTTT. This gives the protein CASSPNGVGEDTQYF.

This clonotype was seen at least ten times. The limits of the CDR3 on the DNA are not certain, so only TCRdb's listed CDR3 is given. The V call is TRBV12-3 or TRBV12-4, the J call TRBJ2-5; the D call in the table, TRBD1, was not verified against the DNA. With termini counted, the CDR3 has 14 amino acids. The CDR3 sequence: CASSTSGPQETQYF.

This clonotype was observed at least ten times. The V gene is TRBV7-2, the J gene TRBJ2-3; 11 nucleotides match TRBD2. Trimming at V came to 5 bases and at J to 4 bases, leaving 8 bases not matched to a gene. The CDR3 runs to 16 residues. Germline-derived CDR1 and CDR2 are SGHTA and FQGNSA. The CDR3 bases are TGTGCCAGCAGCCAACGTTTAGCGGGGGGGGCAGATACGCAGTATTTT. This gives the protein CASSQRLAGGADTQYF.

The rearrangement uses TRBV14 and TRBJ2-1, with 10 bases that match TRBD1. J gave up 6 bases and V 4 bases, and 9 bases lay outside the gene matches. CDR1 SGHDN and CDR2 FVKESK come from the germline V gene. The length of the CDR3 is 16 residues. The CDR3 coding sequence is TGTGCCAGCAGCCTCCCGGGGACAGGGGCGGTCAATGAGCAGTTCTTC. This gives the protein CASSLPGTGAVNEQFF.

This clonotype showed up many times. The chain joins TRBV5-5 to TRBJ2-7; D ambiguous. CDR1 is SGHKS and CDR2 is YYEKEE in the germline V gene (reference sequence). There are 13 residues in the CDR3. Trimming took 4 bases from V and 0 from J, leaving 8 bases between them. The CDR3 loop reads CASSPSTSYEQYF. In DNA form, the CDR3 reads TGTGCCAGCAGCCCCAGTACCTCCTACGAGCAGTACTTC.

The sample holds a few counts of this clonotype. The CDR3 loop is CASSRTPGQGLGAPQHF. The CDR3, as DNA: TGTGCCAGCAGTCGAACCCCGGGACAGGGACTCGGAGCGCCCCAGCATTTT. V gene TRBV6-2 or TRBV6-3 combines with J gene TRBJ1-5; 9 nucleotides agree with TRBD1. The germline CDR1 and CDR2 sequences are MNHEY and SVGEGT. V lost 5 bases, J lost 9 bases, and 17 bases stayed unmatched. This CDR3 has 17 residues.

At least ten counts were recorded for this clonotype. V usage is TRBV11-2 and J usage is TRBJ2-3; no reliable D call. Germline loops: CDR1 SGHAT, CDR2 FQNNGV. The length of the CDR3 is 14 residues. V was clipped by 4 bases and J by 5 bases, with 13 bases between them. The CDR3 nucleotides are TGTGCCAGCAGCTCCATGGGTAGAGTAGATACGCAGTATTTT. Its protein product is CASSSMGRVDTQYF.

Many counts were recorded for this clonotype. A much more abundant neighbour one base away suggests this may be a read error. The chain joins TRBV6-6 to TRBJ2-6; D not resolved. CDR3 size: 16 residues. Trimming stripped 0 bases from V and 0 bases from J, with 6 bases between. The germline V gene has CDR1 MNHNY and CDR2 SVGAGI (reference sequence). CDR3 in DNA: TGTGCCAGCAGTTACTCTGGGGACTCTGGGGCCAACGTCCTGACTTTC. Translated: CASSYSGDSGANVLTF.

This clonotype was seen repeatedly, ten times or more. The CDR3 region is CASSQYRDRVNEKLFF. The CDR3 coding sequence is TGCGCCAGCAGCCAATACCGGGACAGGGTTAATGAAAAACTGTTTTTT. The V gene is TRBV4-3, the J gene TRBJ1-4; 9 bases align to TRBD1. The junction had 5 bases not matched to a gene; V was cut back by 2 bases and J by 4 bases. Germline V gives CDR1 LGHNA, CDR2 YSLEER. CDR3 length equals 16 residues.

This clonotype has a handful of counts. This chain connects TRBV5-6 to TRBJ2-2, with D unresolved. The germline V gene encodes CDR1 SGHDT and CDR2 YYEEEE. This CDR3 has 11 amino acids. V was shortened by 1 base and J by 7 bases, with 2 bases between the two germline ends. This chain's CDR3 is CASSLNGELFF. CDR3 bases: TGTGCCAGCAGCTTGAACGGGGAGCTGTTTTTT.

The V call is TRBV7-9, the J call TRBJ2-3; D gene ambiguous. V lost 5 bases and J lost 5, with 8 bases in between. Looked up from germline, CDR1 is SEHNR and CDR2 is FQNEAQ (reference sequence). This CDR3 has 12 residues. As DNA, the CDR3 is TGTGCCAGCAGCGGCTACGAAGATACGCAGTATTTT. Translating gives CASSGYEDTQYF.

Many counts were recorded for this clonotype. The chain uses TRBV11-2 and TRBJ2-5; TRBD2 aligns across 11 bases. J lost 5 bases, V lost 8 bases, and 4 bases had no gene match. The CDR3 has 13 residues. Germline V gene lookup returns CDR1 SGHAT and CDR2 FQNNGV. In DNA, the CDR3 is TGTGCCAGCTCTAGCGGGGGGCTGGAGACCCAGTACTTC. This translates into CASSSGGLETQYF.

Of note for this clonotype: A much larger clone sits a single nucleotide away, making a read error possible. This sequence joins TRBV10-3 and TRBJ2-5, with D perhaps being TRBD1 or TRBD2 (6 bases each). This CDR3 has 11 amino acids. Trimming stripped 6 bases from V and 11 bases from J, with 13 bases between. Germline CDR1 and CDR2: ENHRY and SYGVKD. The CDR3: CAIRRDNEQYF. DNA for the CDR3: TGTGCCATCAGGCGGGACAATGAGCAGTACTTC.

This clonotype turned up a few times. A much more abundant neighbour one base away suggests this may be a read error. This chain joins TRBV9 and TRBJ2-1; 8 nucleotides align to TRBD1. TRBJ2-7 explains the end of the DNA better; the J call may be wrong. This CDR3 spans 16 amino acids. The germline gives CDR1 SGDLS, CDR2 YYNGEE. The DNA of the CDR3 is TGTGCCAGCAGCGTAGTGGCAGGGGGCTGGTACAATGAGCAGTACTTC. As protein: CASSVVAGGWYNEQYF.

This clonotype has ten or more counts. V usage is TRBV6-2 or TRBV6-3 and J usage is TRBJ2-5; D ambiguous. This CDR3 spans 11 amino acids. The germline V and J ends were trimmed by 7 bases and 6 bases, with 9 bases remaining between them. Germline V gene data show CDR1 as MNHEY and CDR2 as SVGEGT. The DNA for the CDR3 is TGTGCCAGCATGGGCCGTAAGACCCAGTACTTC. Protein product: CASMGRKTQYF.

With regard to this clonotype: Germline and junction disagree at one end, which may indicate a read error. The gene calls are TRBV6-2 or TRBV6-3 and TRBJ2-3; D possibly corresponds to TRBD1 (6 bases). This CDR3 spans 19 amino acids. The germline V gene encodes CDR1 MNHEY and CDR2 SVGEGT. This CDR3 reads CASATRPQTTVYRTDTRYF. Written as DNA, the CDR3 is TGTGCCAGCGCAACTAGACCCCAAACGACAGTATATAGGACAGATACGCGGTATTTT.

V and J are TRBV10-3 and TRBJ1-1; D remains unclear. Germline V gene sequence: CDR1 ENHRY, CDR2 SYGVKD. Trimming took off 4 bases at V and 0 bases at J, with 15 bases between the two ends. The CDR3 is 16 residues long. The CDR3 protein is CAISVGRLELNTEAFF. In DNA, the CDR3 is TGTGCCATCAGTGTTGGACGGCTGGAGCTGAACACTGAAGCTTTCTTT.

Many counts were recorded for this clonotype. The chain recombines TRBV28 with TRBJ2-1; TRBD1 might be the D (5 bases). The CDR3 covers 16 residues. The V gene's germline CDR1 is MDHEN and CDR2 SYDVKM. The germline V and J ends were trimmed by 7 bases and 0 bases, with 16 bases remaining between them. CDR3 bases: TGTGCCAGCAAAGGATTCCAGGGCTTCTCCTACAATGAGCAGTTCTTC. This gives the protein CASKGFQGFSYNEQFF.

This sequence joins TRBV4-3 and TRBJ1-2, with a weak D call TRBD1 (5 bases). This CDR3 is built from 14 residues. The V end lost 0 bases, the J end lost 9 bases, and 14 bases lay between the germline ends. Per germline, CDR1 LGHNA and CDR2 YSLEER. CDR3 bases: TGCGCCAGCAGCCAAGAGACAGTAGCCAGGAGCTACACCTTC. Protein sequence: CASSQETVARSYTF.

The gene calls are TRBV20-1 and TRBJ2-4; tentative D call: TRBD1 (5 bases). Germline values: CDR1 DFQATT, CDR2 SNEGSKA (reference sequence). V dropped 1 base and J dropped 3 bases, with 13 bases sitting between them. CDR3 length: 15 amino acids. The CDR3 bases are TGCAGTGCTAGAGCTTTTGGGGCCGGCAAAAACATTCAGTACTTC. Protein product: CSARAFGAGKNIQYF.

This clonotype has a count of ten or more. The rearrangement joins TRBV20-1 to TRBJ2-1; 7 bases are a match to TRBD1. Germline CDR1 DFQATT, CDR2 SNEGSKA (reference sequence). The CDR3 runs to 16 residues. The trim removed 2 bases at V and 4 bases at J, leaving 11 bases unmatched. The CDR3 DNA reads TGCAGTGCTAGACCCTCCCCGGGACAGAGATACAATGAGCAGTTCTTC. This translates into CSARPSPGQRYNEQFF.

This clonotype has at least ten counts. CDR3 residues: CASSQMKEGPGGYTF. The CDR3, as DNA: TGTGCCAGCTCACAGATGAAAGAGGGACCGGGGGGCTACACCTTC. V gene TRBV18 combines with J gene TRBJ1-2; tentatively, D is TRBD1 (5 bases). V was shortened by 4 bases and J by 8 bases, with 20 bases between the two germline ends. The CDR3 sequence is 15 residues long. The germline V gene has CDR1 KGHSH and CDR2 LQKENI.